What follows are 8 T cell receptor beta chains derived from one specimen sequenced in a study of prognosis after radiotherapy for stage I lung cancer (dated by TCRdb to about 2021). This sample was sequenced with an Illumina HiSeq 3000. Two rounds of multiplex PCR on genomic DNA were used to amplify the TCR beta CDR3 region. In the first PCR round, primers specific to each TRBV and TRBJ gene were used, and the primer sequences were filed in Chinese patent CN105087789A. The raw public data were reprocessed by TCRdb itself: fastp quality trimming at Q25, MiXCR clonotype calling, in-frame beta chains only. Under each unique CDR3 protein, matching rows form one entry showing the most common genes and DNA. Present in this sample are approximately 23,000 distinct CDR3 sequences, about 40% of which were seen just once. The top ten clones comprise roughly 60% of the sample. Sequencing used PBMCs, obtained before or after stereotactic body radiation therapy (not recorded which). These receptor sequences come from a donor over 45 with non-small cell lung cancer.

Remarks on this clonotype: This sequence is one base from a far larger clone and is likely a read error. The V gene is TRBV20-1, the J gene TRBJ2-5; a weak D match, TRBD2 (6 bases). The J call may be incorrect, as the DNA end agrees better with TRBJ2-1. Germline CDR1 DFQATT, CDR2 SNEGSKA (reference sequence). This CDR3 is 18 amino acids long. CDR3 loop: CSARSKRLREHPYKEQFF. DNA for the CDR3: TGCAGTGCTAGATCTAAACGGCTACGGGAGCACCCTTACAAAGAGCAGTTCTTC.

This clonotype was counted many times. J is TRBJ1-5 and V is TRBV12-3 or TRBV12-4, with D possibly matching TRBD1 (6 bases). The ends were cut back, 6 bases at V and 4 bases at J, with 10 bases in the middle. This CDR3 comprises 13 residues. In DNA form, the CDR3 reads TGTGCCAGCAGGGCTACAGGGAATCAGCCCCAGCATTTT. Protein: CASRATGNQPQHF.

This clonotype came up many times. The chain uses TRBV27 and TRBJ2-1; 8 bases match TRBD1. The ends lost 3 bases at V and 4 bases at J; junction bases unmatched: 2. CDR1 and CDR2 (germline): MNHEY, SMNVEV (reference sequence). The CDR3 totals 14 residues. The DNA of the CDR3 is TGTGCCAGCAGTTTCAGGGGGCGGTACAATGAGCAGTTCTTC. This sequence encodes CASSFRGRYNEQFF.

This clonotype was detected ten times or more. V is TRBV6-2 or TRBV6-3 and J is TRBJ2-3, with 7 bases fitting TRBD1. Germline V CDR1 and CDR2: MNHEY, SVGEGT. The V and J ends lost 4 bases and 3 bases, in that order; junction bases with no gene match: 7. The CDR3 consists of 15 residues. CDR3 sequence: CASSSATGWTDTQYF. The CDR3 DNA sequence: TGTGCCAGCAGTTCGGCGACAGGGTGGACAGATACGCAGTATTTT.

With respect to this clonotype: This may come from a read error, since a much larger clone is one base off. V and J are TRBV15 and TRBJ1-5; D not resolved. The CDR3 sequence is 13 residues long. Trimming removed 3 bases from V and 7 bases from J, with 10 bases in between. Germline loops: CDR1 LNHNV, CDR2 YYDKDF (reference sequence). CDR3 DNA sequence: TGTGCCACCAGCAGCCTCCCAGTACAGCCCCAGCATTTT. Residues: CATSSLPVQPQHF.

This clonotype occurred many times. V is TRBV11-3 and J is TRBJ2-3, with 9 nucleotides matching TRBD2. Germline CDR1 reads SGHNT; CDR2 reads YENEEA. V trimming: 5 bases; J trimming: 5 bases; junction bases outside the gene matches: 8. CDR3 length: 15 amino acids. The CDR3 DNA reads as TGTGCCAGCAGCAAAATAGCGGGAGTTGGAGATACGCAGTATTTT. Protein: CASSKIAGVGDTQYF.

This clonotype was seen many times. J is TRBJ1-1 and V is TRBV12-3 or TRBV12-4, with 7 bases lining up with TRBD1. The V gene end was trimmed by 3 bases and the J gene end by 0 bases; junction bases not matched to a gene: 10. The CDR3 is 17 residues long. For the CDR3, the DNA is TGTGCCAGCAGTTTCCCTCCGGGACAGACCATGAACACTGAAGCTTTCTTT. This encodes CASSFPPGQTMNTEAFF.

The chain couples TRBV27 to TRBJ2-7; no definite D call. CDR3 length: 13 amino acids. The ends were cut back, 6 bases at V and 6 bases at J, with 15 bases in the middle. Germline V gives CDR1 MNHEY, CDR2 SMNVEV (reference sequence). The CDR3 DNA reads as TGTGCCAGCAGAGACATTAGTGTACGCGAGCAGTACTTC. Amino acid sequence: CASRDISVREQYF.